One and the same sample provided the 32 T cell receptor beta chains below, sequenced in a study of T-cell memory formation after mild COVID-19. TCRdb re-analysed the 5' RACE reads in MiXCR, keeping a single row per CDR3 protein. There are approximately 260,000 distinct CDR3 sequences in the sample; 16% occur only once, and under 25% lies in the top ten. Sequenced material: PBMCs or a T cell subset sorted from them (not recorded which). The receptors here all came from a young man who had mild COVID-19 (a few samples of this study predate the infection). Cell type and time point are not known.

This clonotype has more than one count but fewer than ten. The chain links TRBV6-2 or TRBV6-3 to TRBJ2-7; a possible D gene is TRBD1 (6 bases). V dropped 0 bases and J dropped 3 bases, with 12 bases sitting between them. This CDR3 contains 15 residues. The germline gives CDR1 MNHEY, CDR2 SVGEGT. The CDR3 spells CASSYSPTGLYEQYV. CDR3 nucleotide sequence: TGTGCCAGCAGTTACTCCCCGACAGGCCTCTACGAGCAGTACGTC.

This clonotype was observed a handful of times. The V and J genes are TRBV7-2 and TRBJ1-6; maybe TRBD1 (6 bases). The ends were cut back, 5 bases at V and 9 bases at J, with 17 bases in the middle. CDR1 is SGHTA and CDR2 is FQGNSA in the germline V gene. The CDR3 has 15 residues. CDR3 in DNA: TGTGCCAGCAGCCAGGGGCCGGGGGGCGCTTCACCCCTCCACTTT. It specifies CASSQGPGGASPLHF.

This clonotype was detected only a few times. This chain connects TRBV5-1 to TRBJ2-1; 7 positions match TRBD2. The length of the CDR3 is 13 residues. Trimming removed 1 base from V and 7 bases from J; junction bases left unmatched: 2. CDR1 is SGHRS, CDR2 YFSETQ, per germline. The CDR3 nucleotides are TGCGCCAGCAGCTTGCCCGGGGGGAATGAGCAGTTCTTC. Residues: CASSLPGGNEQFF.

V gene TRBV19 combines with J gene TRBJ2-5; 9 nucleotides agree with TRBD2. The CDR3 extends over 16 amino acids. Trimming cost V 8 bases and J 5 bases; bases outside gene matches: 15. CDR1 is LNHDA, CDR2 SQIVND, per germline (reference sequence). The CDR3 region has the DNA TGTGCCAGTCAAGCGGCGGGGGGGCTATTTGGGGAGACCCAGTACTTC. Residues: CASQAAGGLFGETQYF. Drawing the rest from reference TRBV19 and TRBJ2-5, the complete variable domain is DGGITQSPKYLFRKEGQNVTLSCEQNLNHDAMYWYRQDPGQGLRLIYYSQIVNDFQKGDIAEGYSVSREKKESFPLTVTSAQKNPTAFYLCASQAAGGLFGETQYFGPGTRLLVL.

This chain links TRBV27 with TRBJ2-7; 8 nucleotides agree with TRBD2. The germline CDR1 and CDR2 sequences are MNHEY and SMNVEV (reference sequence). This CDR3 is 14 amino acids long. Unmatched junction bases numbered 7, after V lost 5 bases and J lost 4 bases. This CDR3 reads CASSPFGGGYEQYF. CDR3 bases: TGTGCCAGCAGTCCCTTTGGCGGGGGGTACGAGCAGTACTTC.

This clonotype was picked up a small number of times. The rearrangement uses TRBV3-1 and TRBJ2-7, with 11 nucleotides matching TRBD2. Trimming removed 4 bases from V and 2 bases from J; junction bases left unmatched: 7. Germline V gives CDR1 LGHDT, CDR2 YNNKEL (reference sequence). The CDR3 runs to 16 residues. The CDR3 spells CASSPWIAGGTYEQYF. CDR3 DNA: TGTGCCAGCAGCCCGTGGATAGCGGGGGGGACCTACGAGCAGTACTTC.

The J gene is TRBJ1-1, the V gene TRBV6-5; D ambiguous. Germline-derived CDR1 and CDR2 are MNHEY and SVGAGI. This CDR3 has 17 residues. Trimming removed 2 bases at V and 4 bases at J, with 20 bases between. The chain's CDR3 is CASSYVAQVGGFTEAFF. The DNA of the CDR3 is TGTGCCAGCAGTTACGTGGCCCAGGTGGGTGGGTTCACTGAAGCTTTCTTT.

The rearrangement links TRBV5-4 to TRBJ2-7, with D uncertain. V gave up 7 bases and J gave up 5 bases, with 10 bases separating them. The CDR3 contains 11 residues. Germline V CDR1 and CDR2: SGHNT, YYREEE (reference sequence). The CDR3 DNA sequence: TGTGCCAGCTCAAACCCCCACGAGCAGTACTTC. It is translated as CASSNPHEQYF.

This clonotype came up a few times. The chain employs TRBV29-1 and TRBJ1-1, with D unclear. The germline V gene has CDR1 SQVTM and CDR2 ANQGSEA. The CDR3 is 12 amino acids. Trimming took off 5 bases at V and 1 base at J, with 8 bases between the two ends. The CDR3 spells CSVTQENTEAFF. The CDR3 nucleotides are TGCAGCGTTACTCAGGAGAACACTGAAGCTTTCTTT.

The chain joins TRBV6-5 to TRBJ2-2; D remains ambiguous. The germline V gene has CDR1 MNHEY and CDR2 SVGAGI. V lost 6 bases, J lost 0 bases, and 11 bases lay in between. CDR3 length equals 15 residues. The DNA of the CDR3 is TGTGCCAGCAGGCGGCGGCAGTCGAACACCGGGGAGCTGTTTTTT. This translates into CASRRRQSNTGELFF.

This clonotype was recorded many times. The chain has TRBV12-3 or TRBV12-4 and TRBJ2-1; possible D gene TRBD2, 7 bases. The V end was cut by 6 bases, the J end by 2 bases, with 20 bases between. The CDR3 runs to 17 residues. CDR3 sequence reads: CASSLNAGRGPYNEQFF. CDR3 sequence (DNA): TGTGCCAGCAGCCTGAACGCGGGGCGGGGGCCCTACAATGAGCAGTTCTTC.

This clonotype was seen many times. The V call is TRBV4-2, the J call TRBJ2-5, with unresolved D. The CDR3 contains 15 residues. V gave up 0 bases and J gave up 2 bases, with 10 bases separating them. CDR1 LGHNA and CDR2 YNFKEQ come from the germline V gene. The CDR3 DNA sequence: TGTGCCAGCAGCCAAGATCGGAACAGTCAAGAGACCCAGTACTTC. Residues: CASSQDRNSQETQYF.

The chain uses TRBV4-3 and TRBJ2-3; perhaps TRBD2 as D (7 bases). The V end lost 4 bases, the J end lost 0 bases, and 17 bases lay between the germline ends. The CDR3 length is 17 residues. CDR1 and CDR2 from the germline V gene are LGHNA and YSLEER. DNA of the CDR3: TGCGCCAGCAGCCGGTGGGGGGGCAAGACGAGCACAGATACGCAGTATTTT. As protein: CASSRWGGKTSTDTQYF.

The gene calls are TRBV6-2 or TRBV6-3 and TRBJ1-6; D ambiguous. CDR1 MNHEY and CDR2 SVGEGT come from the germline V gene. The CDR3 consists of 13 residues. V was shortened by 1 base and J by 11 bases, with 9 bases between the two germline ends. This CDR3 is CASSYFEGTPLHF. CDR3 coding DNA: TGTGCCAGCAGTTACTTTGAAGGGACACCCCTCCACTTT.

The rearrangement links TRBV12-3 or TRBV12-4 to TRBJ1-1, with D hard to call. The CDR3 runs 13 residues. With 3 bases removed from V and 2 bases from J, the gap between germline ends came to 7 bases. The CDR3 DNA reads as TGTGCCAGCAGTTTTTCCAGAAACACTGAAGCTTTCTTT. The encoded protein is CASSFSRNTEAFF.

This clonotype was observed many times. The chain carries TRBV7-2 and TRBJ2-3; TRBD2 matches at 13 bases. The V gene end was trimmed by 5 bases and the J gene end by 4 bases; junction bases not matched to a gene: 3. Per the germline V gene, CDR1 is SGHTA and CDR2 is FQGNSA. The CDR3 sequence is 15 residues long. This CDR3 is CASSGLAGVADTQYF. The CDR3 coding sequence is TGTGCCAGCAGCGGACTAGCGGGGGTGGCAGATACGCAGTATTTT.

This clonotype has a handful of counts. V is TRBV5-6 and J is TRBJ2-5; TRBD1 might be the D (7 bases). Per the germline V gene, CDR1 is SGHDT and CDR2 is YYEEEE. V was trimmed by 4 bases and J by 5 bases, leaving 18 bases between them. This CDR3 region has 15 residues. CDR3 in amino acids: CASSAKWRGLETQYF. CDR3 nucleotide sequence: TGTGCCAGCAGCGCGAAATGGAGGGGGCTGGAGACCCAGTACTTC.

The chain couples TRBV5-1 to TRBJ2-5; D may be TRBD2 (5 bases). The V gene's germline CDR1 is SGHRS and CDR2 YFSETQ. V lost 0 bases and J lost 4, with 13 bases in between. The CDR3 runs to 15 residues. The CDR3 sequence is CASSLGLSGRETQYF. The CDR3 nucleotides are TGCGCCAGCAGCTTGGGACTGAGCGGCCGAGAGACCCAGTACTTC. Drawing the rest from reference TRBV5-1 and TRBJ2-5, the complete variable domain is KAGVTQTPRYLIKTRGQQVTLSCSPISGHRSVSWYQQTPGQGLQFLFEYFSETQRNKGNFPGRFSGRQFSNSRSEMNVSTLELGDSALYLCASSLGLSGRETQYFGPGTRLLVL.

The rearrangement joins TRBV11-3 to TRBJ2-1, with D perhaps being TRBD1 or TRBD2 (5 bases each). Between the trimmed V and J ends, which lost 5 bases and 5 bases, there was a span of 10 bases. The CDR3 totals 13 residues. Germline CDR1 SGHNT, CDR2 YENEEA. The CDR3 loop reads CASSKPGHNEQFF. In nucleotides, the CDR3 is TGTGCCAGCAGCAAACCGGGGCACAATGAGCAGTTCTTC.

This clonotype was detected many times. The chain is built from TRBV5-1 and TRBJ2-2; D possibly corresponds to TRBD1 (6 bases). Germline lookup yields CDR1 SGHRS and CDR2 YFSETQ. Trimming removed 4 bases from V and 5 bases from J, with 18 bases in between. This CDR3 spans 16 amino acids. This chain's CDR3 is CASSPHRDTTTGELFF. The CDR3 coding sequence is TGCGCCAGCAGCCCCCACCGGGACACCACGACCGGGGAGCTGTTTTTT.

This clonotype has just a few counts. The chain combines TRBV19 with TRBJ2-5; 7 bases are shared with TRBD1. The CDR3 spans 15 residues. V lost 1 base to trimming and J lost 3 bases; unmatched junction nucleotides: 5. Germline CDR1 and CDR2: LNHDA and SQIVND (reference sequence). The CDR3 DNA reads as TGTGCCAGTAGTATAGCAACCGGGACAGAAGAGACCCAGTACTTC. This gives the protein CASSIATGTEETQYF.

The table lists this clonotype with many counts. The gene calls are TRBV6-1 and TRBJ1-1; D is possibly TRBD1 (6 bases). V was clipped by 0 bases and J by 5 bases, with 13 bases between them. The CDR3 spans 15 residues. CDR1 is MNHNS, CDR2 SASEGT, per germline. The CDR3 is CASSEAGGGGTEAFF. CDR3 in DNA: TGTGCCAGCAGTGAAGCTGGTGGGGGCGGGACTGAAGCTTTCTTT.

J is TRBJ2-1 and V is TRBV5-1; D unresolved. V lost 0 bases, J lost 8 bases, and 9 bases lay in between. The CDR3 has 13 amino acids. The germline V gene has CDR1 SGHRS and CDR2 YFSETQ. The CDR3 region has the DNA TGCGCCAGCAGCTTGGTCGGTGTAGATGAGCAGTTCTTC. It is translated as CASSLVGVDEQFF.

The table lists this clonotype with a few counts. The V call is TRBV7-9, the J call TRBJ2-2, with D possibly being TRBD1 or TRBD2 (5 bases each). V lost 5 bases to trimming and J lost 5 bases, with 21 bases between them. This CDR3 contains 17 residues. Germline values: CDR1 SEHNR, CDR2 FQNEAQ (reference sequence). CDR3 loop: CASSLRTSRGWTGELFF. The CDR3 DNA sequence: TGTGCCAGCAGCCTCAGAACTAGTAGGGGTTGGACCGGGGAGCTGTTTTTT.

This clonotype was seen a few times. This chain links TRBV5-1 with TRBJ1-2; possible D gene TRBD1, 5 bases. The CDR3 contains 13 residues. Germline-derived CDR1 and CDR2 are SGHRS and YFSETQ. Trimming left V 2 bases short and J 4 bases short, with 9 bases between. The CDR3 sequence: CASSLVRAYGYTF. The CDR3, as DNA: TGCGCCAGCAGCTTAGTCAGGGCCTATGGCTACACCTTC.

This clonotype has a count of ten or more. V usage is TRBV4-1 and J usage is TRBJ2-1, with TRBD1 matching 11 bases. CDR3 size: 17 residues. Germline CDR1 MGHRA, CDR2 YSYEKL. Trimming cost V 4 bases and J 6 bases; bases outside gene matches: 11. The CDR3 region has the DNA TGCGCCAGCAGCCGCTGGACAGGGGGCGTGTTAGGCAATGAGCAGTTCTTC. It is translated as CASSRWTGGVLGNEQFF.

The rearrangement joins TRBV6-6 to TRBJ2-6; TRBD1 aligns across 7 bases. V was clipped by 6 bases and J by 0 bases; unmatched bases: 2. This CDR3 contains 15 residues. Germline CDR1 MNHNY, CDR2 SVGAGI (reference sequence). In DNA form, the CDR3 reads TGTGCCAGCAGGGGGACAGACTCTGGGGCCAACGTCCTGACTTTC. It codes for CASRGTDSGANVLTF.

The genes are TRBV4-2 and TRBJ1-5; D gene ambiguous. Germline CDR1 is LGHNA and CDR2 is YNFKEQ. There are 15 residues in the CDR3. V was shortened by 0 bases and J by 1 base, with 7 bases between the two germline ends. The CDR3 here is CASSQDQESNQPQHF. CDR3 in DNA: TGTGCCAGCAGCCAAGATCAAGAGAGCAATCAGCCCCAGCATTTT.

The chain employs TRBV15 and TRBJ2-6, with D maybe TRBD2 (6 bases). Per the germline V gene, CDR1 is LNHNV and CDR2 is YYDKDF (reference sequence). This CDR3 spans 16 amino acids. Trimming pared 5 bases from V and 1 base from J, leaving 12 bases between. This chain's CDR3 is CATSGGELSGANVLTF. DNA of the CDR3: TGTGCCACCAGCGGCGGGGAACTATCTGGGGCCAACGTCCTGACTTTC.

This sequence joins TRBV19 and TRBJ2-1, with D perhaps TRBD1 (5 bases). V gave up 1 base and J gave up 7 bases, with 11 bases separating them. Germline CDR1 reads LNHDA; CDR2 reads SQIVND (reference sequence). There are 14 residues in the CDR3. The chain's CDR3 is CASSIGVTGNEQFF. The DNA of the CDR3 is TGTGCCAGTAGTATAGGGGTCACAGGTAATGAGCAGTTCTTC.

This clonotype turned up a few times. The rearrangement joins TRBV6-5 to TRBJ2-7, with D tentatively TRBD2 (6 bases). The V gene lost 8 bases and the J gene lost 4 bases, with 18 bases spanning the gap. Looked up from germline, CDR1 is MNHEY and CDR2 is SVGAGI. CDR3 length: 14 amino acids. CDR3 sequence reads: CASGMGGAAYEQYF. The CDR3 DNA reads TGTGCCAGCGGGATGGGGGGTGCGGCGTACGAGCAGTACTTC.

This clonotype appeared many times. The V call is TRBV11-2, the J call TRBJ1-5; 10 positions agree with TRBD1. CDR1 and CDR2 (germline): SGHAT, FQNNGV. The CDR3 totals 15 residues. With V trimmed by 4 bases and J by 5 bases, 5 bases remained unmatched. CDR3 coding DNA: TGTGCCAGCAGCTCCGGACAGGGGGATGATCAGCCCCAGCATTTT. Translating it yields CASSSGQGDDQPQHF. Full variable domain (rest looked up from reference TRBV11-2 and TRBJ1-5): EAGVAQSPRYKIIEKRQSVAFWCNPISGHATLYWYQQILGQGPKLLIQFQNNGVVDDSQLPKDRFSAERLKGVDSTLKIQPAKLEDSAVYLCASSSGQGDDQPQHFGDGTRLSIL.